This paragraph reports one T cell receptor (beta chain). After extraction with the RNeasy kit, roughly 0.5 to 1 ug of the RNA was reverse transcribed using random hexamers. Each CDR3 protein gets one entry after TCRdb re-called the immunoSEQ multiplex PCR reads with MiXCR. The data show roughly 150,000 distinct CDR3 sequences, around 96% seen once. This entry is derived from a study of CD8 T cells in Susac syndrome. The CDR3 consists of 12 residues. V dropped 6 bases and J dropped 7; count of bases not matched to a gene: 5. The germline V gene has CDR1 SQVTM and CDR2 ANQGSEA. Sequencing was done on a sample of CD8+ T cells from PBMCs. The clonotype originates from a human donor with multiple sclerosis. This sequence joins TRBV29-1 and TRBJ1-1; 10 bases match TRBD1. The CDR3 spells CSVPGQGGEAFF. DNA for the CDR3: TGCAGCGTCCCCGGACAGGGGGGTGAAGCTTTCTTT.